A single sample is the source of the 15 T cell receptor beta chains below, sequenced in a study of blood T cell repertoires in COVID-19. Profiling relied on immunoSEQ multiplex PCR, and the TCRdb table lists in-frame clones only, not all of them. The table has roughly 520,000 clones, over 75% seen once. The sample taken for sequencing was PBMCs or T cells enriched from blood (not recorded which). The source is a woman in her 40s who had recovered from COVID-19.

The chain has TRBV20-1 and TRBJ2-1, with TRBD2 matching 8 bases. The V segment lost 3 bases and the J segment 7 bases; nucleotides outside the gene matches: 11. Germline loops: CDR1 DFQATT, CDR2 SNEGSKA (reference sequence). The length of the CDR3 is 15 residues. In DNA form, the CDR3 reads TGCAGTGCTAGTTCTAGCGGGCGCCTACAAAATGAGCAGTTCTTC. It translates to CSASSSGRLQNEQFF.

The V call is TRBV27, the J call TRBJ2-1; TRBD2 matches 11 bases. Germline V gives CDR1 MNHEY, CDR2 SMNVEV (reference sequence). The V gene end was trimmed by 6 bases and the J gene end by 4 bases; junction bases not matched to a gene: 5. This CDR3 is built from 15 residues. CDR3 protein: CASSGLAGQYNEQFF. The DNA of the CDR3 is TGTGCCAGCAGCGGACTAGCGGGCCAATACAATGAGCAGTTCTTC.

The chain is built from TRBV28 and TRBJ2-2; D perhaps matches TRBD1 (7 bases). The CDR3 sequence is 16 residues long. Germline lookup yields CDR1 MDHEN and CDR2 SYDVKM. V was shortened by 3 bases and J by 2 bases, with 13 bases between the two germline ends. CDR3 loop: CASSFPGGPNTGELFF. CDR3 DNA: TGTGCCAGCAGTTTCCCAGGGGGGCCCAACACCGGGGAGCTGTTTTTT.

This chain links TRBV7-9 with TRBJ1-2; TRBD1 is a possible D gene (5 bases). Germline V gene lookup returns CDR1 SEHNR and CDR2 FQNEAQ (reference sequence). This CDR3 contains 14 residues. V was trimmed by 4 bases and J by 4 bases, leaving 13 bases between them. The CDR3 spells CASSSTGGAYGYTF. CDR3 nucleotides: TGTGCCAGCAGCTCCACCGGGGGTGCCTATGGCTACACCTTC.

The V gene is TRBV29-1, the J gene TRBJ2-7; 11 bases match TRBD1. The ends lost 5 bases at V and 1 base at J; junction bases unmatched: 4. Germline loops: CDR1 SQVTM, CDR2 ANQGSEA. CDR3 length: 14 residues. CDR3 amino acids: CSVLGTGGSYEQYF. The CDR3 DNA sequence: TGCAGCGTTTTAGGGACAGGGGGTTCCTACGAGCAGTACTTC.

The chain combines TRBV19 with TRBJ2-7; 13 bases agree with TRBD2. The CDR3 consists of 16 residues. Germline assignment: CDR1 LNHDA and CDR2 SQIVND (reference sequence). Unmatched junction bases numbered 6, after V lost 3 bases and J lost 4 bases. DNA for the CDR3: TGTGCCAGTAGTATCGGACTAGCGGGAGACGGGTACGAGCAGTACTTC. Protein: CASSIGLAGDGYEQYF.

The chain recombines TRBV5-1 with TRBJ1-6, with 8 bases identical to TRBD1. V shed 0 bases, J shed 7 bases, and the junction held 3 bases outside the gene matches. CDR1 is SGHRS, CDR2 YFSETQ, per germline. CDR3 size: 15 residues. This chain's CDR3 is CASSLDDRGNSPLHF. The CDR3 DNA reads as TGCGCCAGCAGCTTGGATGACAGGGGAAATTCACCCCTCCACTTT.

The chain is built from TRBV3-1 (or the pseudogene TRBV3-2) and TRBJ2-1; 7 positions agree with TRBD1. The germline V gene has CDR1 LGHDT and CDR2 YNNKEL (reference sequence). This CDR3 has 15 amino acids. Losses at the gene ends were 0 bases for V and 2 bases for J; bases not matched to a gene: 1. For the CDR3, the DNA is TGTGCCAGCAGCCAAGAGACAGGGCCCTACAATGAGCAGTTCTTC. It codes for CASSQETGPYNEQFF.

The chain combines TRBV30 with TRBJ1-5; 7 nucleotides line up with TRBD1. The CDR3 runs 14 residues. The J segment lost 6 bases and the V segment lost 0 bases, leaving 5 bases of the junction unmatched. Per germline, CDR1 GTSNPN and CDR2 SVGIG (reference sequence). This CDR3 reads CAWSVRGGSQPQHF. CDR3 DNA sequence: TGTGCCTGGAGTGTCAGAGGGGGCAGTCAGCCCCAGCATTTT.

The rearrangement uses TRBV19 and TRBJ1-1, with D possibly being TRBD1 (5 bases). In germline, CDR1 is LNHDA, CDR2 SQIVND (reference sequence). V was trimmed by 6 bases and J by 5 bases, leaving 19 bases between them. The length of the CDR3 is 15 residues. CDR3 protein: CASRRRDGVRTEAFF. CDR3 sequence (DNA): TGTGCCAGTAGGCGGAGGGACGGGGTTAGGACTGAAGCTTTCTTT.

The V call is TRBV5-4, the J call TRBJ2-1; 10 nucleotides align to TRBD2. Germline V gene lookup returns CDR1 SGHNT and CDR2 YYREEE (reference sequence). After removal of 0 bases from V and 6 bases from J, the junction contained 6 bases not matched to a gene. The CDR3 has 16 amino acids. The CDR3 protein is CASSLASGSKGNEQFF. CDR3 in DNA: TGTGCCAGCAGCTTGGCTAGCGGGAGTAAGGGCAATGAGCAGTTCTTC.

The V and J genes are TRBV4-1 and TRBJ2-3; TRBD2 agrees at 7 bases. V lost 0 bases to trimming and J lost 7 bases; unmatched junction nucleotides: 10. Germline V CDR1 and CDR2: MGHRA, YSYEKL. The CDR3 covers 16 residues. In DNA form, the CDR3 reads TGCGCCAGCAGCCAAGAAGTGATAGCGGGCAGGTATACGCAGTATTTT. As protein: CASSQEVIAGRYTQYF.

As DNA, the CDR3 is TGTGCCAGCAGCTTAAGGGGGACGTCTAACTATGGCTACACCTTC. This codes for CASSLRGTSNYGYTF. This chain connects TRBV11-3 to TRBJ1-2, with TRBD1 as a possible D gene (6 bases). The germline V and J ends were trimmed by 2 bases and 0 bases, with 10 bases remaining between them. CDR1 SGHNT and CDR2 YENEEA come from the germline V gene. The CDR3 is 15 amino acids.

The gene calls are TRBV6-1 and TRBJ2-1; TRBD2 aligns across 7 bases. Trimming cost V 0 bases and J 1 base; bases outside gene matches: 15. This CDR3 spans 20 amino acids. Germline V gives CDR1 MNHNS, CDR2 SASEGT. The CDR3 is CASSEAVGRENGLSYNEQFF. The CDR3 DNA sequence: TGTGCCAGCAGTGAAGCGGTAGGGCGGGAGAACGGCCTATCCTACAATGAGCAGTTCTTC.

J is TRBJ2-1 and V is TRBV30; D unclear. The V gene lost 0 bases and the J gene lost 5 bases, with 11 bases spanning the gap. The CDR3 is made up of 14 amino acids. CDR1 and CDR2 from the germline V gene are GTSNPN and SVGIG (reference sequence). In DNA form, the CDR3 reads TGTGCCTGGAGTGTGGGTAGCCTTAACAATGAGCAGTTCTTC. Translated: CAWSVGSLNNEQFF.